The following is a TCR beta chain sequence with its context. Its antigen is as yet unknown. As to treatment: approximately 18 received Ad26.COV2.S at low or high dose, single or two shots; several received placebo; per-sample allocation not given. Samples came from day 63 after the first vaccine or placebo injection. This person who donated was an adult of 18-55 years in Boston. This specimen comes from a study of Ad26.COV2.S vaccination and SARS-CoV-2 variants. Whole-study findings and limits: Placebo recipients trailed vaccine recipients in spike-specific TCR breadth. Breadth of non-spike TCRs did not differ between vaccinees and placebo recipients.

Generated by immunoSEQ multiplex PCR, the TCRdb table keeps only in-frame clones and is missing some. Here the sample spans some 520,000 clones, approximately 88% being singletons. The sample here was peripheral blood, taken in a trial of Ad26.COV2.S vaccine versus placebo. This receptor was taken from a person between 18 and 60 years old who received the Ad26.COV2.S COVID-19 vaccine or a placebo.

The CDR3 sequence is CASSAPPGGREKLFF. CDR3 nucleotides: TGTGCCAGCAGCGCCCCCCCCGGGGGACGGGAAAAACTGTTTTTT. The rearrangement links TRBV9 to TRBJ1-4; a weak D match, TRBD1 (5 bases). Per the germline V gene, CDR1 is SGDLS and CDR2 is YYNGEE. Trimming removed 3 bases from V and 8 bases from J, with 17 bases in between. The CDR3 extends over 15 amino acids.